One sample yielded the 4 T cell receptor beta chains listed below, sequenced in a study of T cells after yellow fever vaccination. TCRdb ran MiXCR on the 5' RACE reads and lists one entry per CDR3 protein. This table has under 300,000 distinct CDR3 sequences, 6.9% appearing once. The sample here was CD4+ T cells sorted from PBMCs, taken 15 days after the yellow fever booster vaccination. The receptors were gathered from a man aged 25-45 years who received the YFV17D yellow fever vaccine.

This rearrangement joins TRBV5-1 to TRBJ2-5, with D unclear. The germline V gene encodes CDR1 SGHRS and CDR2 YFSETQ. The CDR3 is made up of 13 amino acids. V lost 2 bases and J lost 3, with 8 bases in between. The CDR3 DNA sequence: TGCGCCAGCAGCTTAGACTTGAAAGAGACCCAGTACTTC. Residues: CASSLDLKETQYF.

The V gene is TRBV15, the J gene TRBJ2-1; 8 positions agree with TRBD2. Germline loops: CDR1 LNHNV, CDR2 YYDKDF (reference sequence). V lost 0 bases, J lost 5 bases, and 12 bases stayed unmatched. The CDR3 is 18 residues long. CDR3 DNA sequence: TGTGCCACCAGCAGAGATCCCAGGCGGCTAGCGGGTAACAATGAGCAGTTCTTC. Its protein is CATSRDPRRLAGNNEQFF.

This clonotype turned up a few times. The rearrangement joins TRBV20-1 to TRBJ2-5, with D unresolved. This CDR3 is built from 12 residues. The V and J ends lost 1 base and 5 bases respectively, with 8 bases between them. Germline V gene sequence: CDR1 DFQATT, CDR2 SNEGSKA (reference sequence). This CDR3 reads CSARVVWETQYF. The CDR3, as DNA: TGCAGTGCTAGAGTGGTTTGGGAGACCCAGTACTTC.

A few counts support this clonotype. The chain is built from TRBV15 and TRBJ2-3, with 8 bases aligning to TRBD1. Germline-derived CDR1 and CDR2 are LNHNV and YYDKDF (reference sequence). J gave up 3 bases and V 0 bases, and 8 bases lay outside the gene matches. This CDR3 has 17 amino acids. CDR3 protein: CATSREGTGRGTDTQYF. The CDR3 DNA reads TGTGCCACCAGCAGAGAGGGGACAGGACGAGGGACAGATACGCAGTATTTT.